The present T cell receptor beta chain was sequenced within a study of vaccination and CD4 T cells after COVID-19. For the study at large: Cells received overlapping spike peptides from SARS-CoV-2, HCoV-NL63, HCoV-OC43 and HCoV-229E as stimulation. General study points: Spike mono-reactivity marked 304 of 307 vaccine-specific clones in convalescent patients.

The V gene's germline CDR1 is MNHEY and CDR2 SMNVEV (reference sequence). The CDR3 length is 16 residues. V was pared by 0 bases and J by 2 bases, with 5 bases of the junction left unmatched. Comments on this clonotype: Its antigen is currently unknown.

The sample's treatment: roughly 11-day PBMC culture with coronavirus spike peptide pools or control peptides (ViraFEST assay). Investigators isolated CD4+ T cells by negative selection after 10 days of culture. Sequenced with the Oncomine TCR Beta short-read assay was DNA taken from cultured CD4+ T cells. DNA came from CD4+ T cells after culture. TCRdb processed the PCR reads anew with MiXCR; each CDR3 protein has one entry. Altogether about 19,000 distinct CDR3 sequences are present, about two fifths being singletons, with the ten largest covering over 12%. Sequences were obtained from cultured CD4+ T cells from blood. This rearrangement joins TRBV27 to TRBJ2-5; TRBD1 aligns across 8 bases. This receptor was taken from a human donor with COVID-19. The CDR3: CASSLSPGTGQETQYF. DNA of the CDR3: TGTGCCAGCAGTTTATCGCCCGGGACAGGACAAGAGACCCAGTACTTC.